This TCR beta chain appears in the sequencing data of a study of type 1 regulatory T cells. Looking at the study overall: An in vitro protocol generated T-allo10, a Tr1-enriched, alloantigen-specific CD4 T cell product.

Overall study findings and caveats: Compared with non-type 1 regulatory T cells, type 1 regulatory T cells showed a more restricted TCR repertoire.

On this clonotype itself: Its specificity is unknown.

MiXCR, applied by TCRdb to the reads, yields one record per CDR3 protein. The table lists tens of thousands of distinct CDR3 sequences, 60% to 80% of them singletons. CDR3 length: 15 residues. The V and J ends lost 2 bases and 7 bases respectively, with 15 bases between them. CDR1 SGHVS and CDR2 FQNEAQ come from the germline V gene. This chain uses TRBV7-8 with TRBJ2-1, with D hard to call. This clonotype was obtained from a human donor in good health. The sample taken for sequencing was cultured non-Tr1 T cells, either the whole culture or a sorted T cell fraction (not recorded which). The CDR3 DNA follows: TGTGCCAGCAGCTTAATGATGTTTTCCTCAAATGAGCAGTTCTTC. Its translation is CASSLMMFSSNEQFF. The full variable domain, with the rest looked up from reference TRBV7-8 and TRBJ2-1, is GAGVSQSPRYKVAKRGQDVALRCDPISGHVSLFWYQQALGQGPEFLTYFQNEAQLDKSGLPSDRFFAERPEGSVSTLKIQRTQQEDSAVYLCASSLMMFSSNEQFFGPGTRLTVL.